This paragraph covers one TCR beta chain sequence. Its specificity is unknown. The source of the sample is a study of shared clonotypes between healthy human individuals. Study in general: Sampling drew on donors who were a couple of women and a few men aged 18 to 49. Study results and limitations: Only a few donors were included, so the genetic and exposure-history diversity represented was limited. The naive CD4 repertoires of a handful of donors were compared, and roughly 5% of clonotypes were shared. Larger estimated richness was generally seen in naive subsets than in memory subsets.

TCRdb's table, derived via immunoSEQ multiplex PCR, lists solely in-frame clones and lacks some. This repertoire shows some 2 million clones, approximately 95% found once; its top ten account for more than 0.1%. There are 11 residues in the CDR3. Germline CDR1 and CDR2: ENHRY and SYGVKD. The V and J ends lost 11 bases and 6 bases respectively, with 14 bases between them. The TCR sequence derives from a young man in good health. The sample consisted of naive CD4+ T cells sorted from blood. This sample's subset: CD45RA+ positively selected. The V and J genes are TRBV10-3 and TRBJ2-7; no clear D gene. Written as DNA, the CDR3 is TGTGCCTCAGCCCAGGCCGGCGAGCAGTACTTC. This translates into CASAQAGEQYF.